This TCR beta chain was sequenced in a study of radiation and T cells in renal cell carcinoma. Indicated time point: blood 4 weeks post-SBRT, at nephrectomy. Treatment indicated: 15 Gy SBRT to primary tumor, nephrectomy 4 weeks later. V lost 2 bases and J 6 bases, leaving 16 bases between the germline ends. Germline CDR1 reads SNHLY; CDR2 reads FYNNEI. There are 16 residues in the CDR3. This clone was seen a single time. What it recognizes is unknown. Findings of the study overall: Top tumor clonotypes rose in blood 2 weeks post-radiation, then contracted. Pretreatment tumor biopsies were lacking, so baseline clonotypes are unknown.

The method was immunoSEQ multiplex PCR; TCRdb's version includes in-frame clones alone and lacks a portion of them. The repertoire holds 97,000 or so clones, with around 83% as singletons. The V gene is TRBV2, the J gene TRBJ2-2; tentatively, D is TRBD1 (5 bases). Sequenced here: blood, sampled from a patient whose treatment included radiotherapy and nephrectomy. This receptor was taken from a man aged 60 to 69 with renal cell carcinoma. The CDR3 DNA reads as TGTGCCAGCAGTGAAAATAGGGGTATAATCTCCGGGGAGCTGTTTTTT. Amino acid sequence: CASSENRGIISGELFF.